The clone carrying this T cell receptor beta chain turned up a few times. What it binds is unknown. CDR3 length equals 17 residues. J lost 6 bases, V lost 6 bases, and 11 bases had no gene match. Germline CDR1 and CDR2: MGHRA and YSYEKL. The sample originates from a study of T-cell memory formation after mild COVID-19. Findings of the study overall: Certain responding clones were present in pre-infection memory, suggesting participation of cross-reactive memory. Mainly CM and EM harbored the contracting CD4+ clones; mainly EMRA harbored the CD8+ ones. Whereas later expanders leaned CD4+, clones contracting day 15 to 85 showed a balanced CD4/CD8 makeup.

TCRalpha and TCRbeta libraries used 5'RACE with constant-segment primers and UMIs. TCRdb recomputed calls from the 5' RACE reads with MiXCR, one row per CDR3 protein. The data contain fewer than 650,000 distinct CDR3 sequences, around 16% of them singletons. The V and J genes are TRBV4-1 and TRBJ2-3; TRBD2 aligns across 14 bases. The source is an adult woman who had mild COVID-19 (a few samples of this study predate the infection). Cell type and time point are not known. The sample was PBMCs or a T cell subset sorted from them (not recorded which). The CDR3 coding sequence is TGCGCCAGCAGTCTGGGACTAGCGGGGGTGAGCCAGGATACGCAGTATTTT. It encodes CASSLGLAGVSQDTQYF.